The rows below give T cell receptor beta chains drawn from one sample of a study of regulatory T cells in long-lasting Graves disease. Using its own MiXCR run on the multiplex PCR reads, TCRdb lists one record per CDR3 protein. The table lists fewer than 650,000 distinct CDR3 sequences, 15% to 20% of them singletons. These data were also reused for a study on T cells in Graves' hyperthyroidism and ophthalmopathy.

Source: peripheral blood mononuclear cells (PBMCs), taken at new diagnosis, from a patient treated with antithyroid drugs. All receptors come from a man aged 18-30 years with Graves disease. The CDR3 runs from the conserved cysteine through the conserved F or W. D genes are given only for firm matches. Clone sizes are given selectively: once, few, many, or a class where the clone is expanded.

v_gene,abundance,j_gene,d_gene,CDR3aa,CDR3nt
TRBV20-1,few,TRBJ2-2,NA,CSARSGVTGELFF,TGCAGTGCAAGGTCCGGGGTCACCGGGGAGCTGTTTTTT
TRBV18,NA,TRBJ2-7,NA,CASSPGAGGTYEQYF,TGTGCCAGCTCACCAGGGGCCGGGGGTACCTACGAGCAGTACTTC
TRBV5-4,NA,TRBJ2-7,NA,CASSLWNTRSYEQYF,TGTGCCAGCAGCTTATGGAACACCAGATCCTACGAGCAGTACTTC
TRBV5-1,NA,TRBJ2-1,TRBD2,CASQIAGEYNEQFF,TGCGCCAGCCAGATAGCGGGAGAGTATAATGAGCAGTTCTTC
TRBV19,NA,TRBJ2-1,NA,CASSIMAVGAGNNEQFF,TGTGCCAGTAGTATAATGGCTGTCGGGGCTGGGAACAATGAGCAGTTCTTC
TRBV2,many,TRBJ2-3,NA,CASRAPTSPSTDTQYF,TGTGCCAGCAGGGCCCCGACTTCGCCTAGCACAGATACGCAGTATTTT
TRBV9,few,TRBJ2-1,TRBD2,CASSVAHASGTRSNEQFF,TGTGCCAGCAGCGTAGCTCACGCTAGCGGGACTCGCAGCAATGAGCAGTTCTTC
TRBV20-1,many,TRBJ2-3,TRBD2,CSARPLAGAGTDTQYF,TGCAGTGCTAGACCCCTAGCGGGAGCGGGCACAGATACGCAGTATTTT
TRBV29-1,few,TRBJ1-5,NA,CGLSRSGAAGNQPQHF,TGCGGCCTGTCACGCAGCGGGGCGGCGGGCAATCAGCCCCAGCATTTT
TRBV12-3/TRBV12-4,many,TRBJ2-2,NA,CASSPKNTGELFF,TGTGCCAGCAGTCCGAAAAACACCGGGGAGCTGTTTTTT
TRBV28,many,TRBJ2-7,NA,CASKPLGGSYEQYF,TGTGCCAGCAAGCCCCTGGGGGGATCCTACGAGCAGTACTTC
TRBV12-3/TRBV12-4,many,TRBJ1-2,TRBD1,CASSPQGTGAFRYGYTF,TGTGCCAGCAGTCCACAGGGGACAGGGGCTTTTCGCTATGGCTACACCTTC
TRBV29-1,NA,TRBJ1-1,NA,CSAKKGYWDTEAFF,TGCAGCGCCAAGAAAGGATATTGGGACACTGAAGCTTTCTTT
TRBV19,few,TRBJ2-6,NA,CATTDGAGANVLTF,TGTGCCACTACTGACGGTGCTGGGGCCAACGTCCTGACTTTC
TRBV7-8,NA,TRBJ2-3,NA,CASSLQAARASTDTQYF,TGTGCCAGCAGCTTACAGGCTGCCCGAGCCAGCACAGATACGCAGTATTTT
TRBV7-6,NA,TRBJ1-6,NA,CASSLDIPSPLHF,TGTGCCAGCAGCTTAGACATACCCTCACCCCTCCACTTT
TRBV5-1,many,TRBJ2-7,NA,CASSSPPIRRPYEQYF,TGCGCCAGCAGCTCCCCCCCCATTAGACGGCCCTACGAGCAGTACTTC
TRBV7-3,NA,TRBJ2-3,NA,CASSYMTDTDTQYF,TGTGCCAGCAGCTACATGACAGACACAGATACGCAGTATTTT
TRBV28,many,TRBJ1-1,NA,CASSAPRGRIDTEAFF,TGTGCCAGCAGCGCGCCCCGGGGACGGATCGACACTGAAGCTTTCTTT
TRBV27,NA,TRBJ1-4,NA,CASRGYGRTDEKLFF,TGTGCCAGCCGTGGGTACGGGAGAACGGATGAAAAACTGTTTTTT
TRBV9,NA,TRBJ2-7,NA,CASSVALTESSYEQYF,TGTGCCAGCAGCGTAGCCCTGACCGAAAGCTCCTACGAGCAGTACTTC
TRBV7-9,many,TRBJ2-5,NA,CASSLAQGAAQETQYF,TGTGCCAGCAGCTTAGCCCAGGGTGCAGCTCAAGAGACCCAGTACTTC
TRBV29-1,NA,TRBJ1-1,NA,CMIPGMNTEAFF,TGCATGATTCCAGGGATGAACACTGAAGCTTTCTTT
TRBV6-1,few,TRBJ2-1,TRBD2,CASSPRLAGTNLYNEQFF,TGTGCCAGCAGCCCCAGACTAGCGGGGACAAACCTCTACAATGAGCAGTTCTTC
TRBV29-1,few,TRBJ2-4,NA,CSVEAGDIQYF,TGCAGCGTTGAAGCGGGGGACATTCAGTACTTC
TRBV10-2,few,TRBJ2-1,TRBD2,CASSESLAGYNEQFF,TGCGCCAGCAGTGAGTCTCTAGCGGGGTACAATGAGCAGTTCTTC
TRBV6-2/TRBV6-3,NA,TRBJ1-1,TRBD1,CASSSRDSPWAEAFF,TGTGCCAGCAGTTCACGGGACAGCCCCTGGGCTGAAGCTTTCTTT
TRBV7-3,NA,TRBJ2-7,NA,CASSLLVGTSYEQYF,TGTGCCAGCAGCTTATTAGTTGGGACCTCCTACGAGCAGTACTTC
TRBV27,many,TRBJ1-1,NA,CASSSRQVSNTEAFF,TGTGCCAGCAGTTCACGACAGGTCTCGAACACTGAAGCTTTCTTT
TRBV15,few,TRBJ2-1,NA,CATSRDPARYNEQFF,TGTGCCACCAGCAGAGATCCAGCGAGGTACAATGAGCAGTTCTTC
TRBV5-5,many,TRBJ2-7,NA,CASSRLDTGRRSYEQYF,TGTGCCAGCAGCCGACTCGACACAGGGCGGCGGTCCTACGAGCAGTACTTC
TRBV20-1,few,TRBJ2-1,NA,CSARTAHEQFF,TGCAGTGCCAGGACCGCTCATGAGCAGTTCTTC
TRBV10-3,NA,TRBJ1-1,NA,CAISESPGVTEAFF,TGTGCCATCAGTGAGTCGCCAGGGGTGACTGAAGCTTTCTTT
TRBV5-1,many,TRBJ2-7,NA,CASSQAARYEQYF,TGCGCCAGCTCCCAGGCAGCGCGCTACGAGCAGTACTTC